These 16 T cell receptor beta chains originate from one sample sequenced in a study of blood T cell repertoires in COVID-19. Some clones are missing from TCRdb's copy, which holds only in-frame ones; the method was immunoSEQ multiplex PCR. This sample yields roughly 100,000 clones, of which around 76% are seen a single time; roughly a fifth belongs to the top ten. The source material was peripheral blood. Receptors originate from a woman in her 70s with acute or convalescent COVID-19.

CDR3 bases: TGCGCCAGCAGCCGGGAGGGGGGGCTCCTCAATGAGCAGTTCTTC. Translation gives CASSREGGLLNEQFF. J is TRBJ2-1 and V is TRBV5-1, with 8 nucleotides matching TRBD2. Germline lookup yields CDR1 SGHRS and CDR2 YFSETQ. V shed 4 bases and J 6 bases; nucleotides not matched to a gene: 9. The CDR3 is made up of 15 amino acids.

The chain recombines TRBV13 with TRBJ1-1, with D maybe TRBD1 (5 bases). The CDR3 length is 16 residues. CDR1 and CDR2 from the germline V gene are PRHDT and FYEKMQ (reference sequence). Trimming shortened V by 5 bases and J by 0 bases, and 16 bases separated the two germline ends. CDR3 in amino acids: CASSPWGGVVNTEAFF. The CDR3 DNA reads as TGTGCCAGCAGCCCGTGGGGAGGGGTCGTGAACACTGAAGCTTTCTTT.

The CDR3 sequence is CASSGMKGRSLGANVLTF. In DNA form, the CDR3 reads TGTGCCAGTAGTGGGATGAAGGGGAGGAGTCTGGGGGCCAACGTCCTGACTTTC. The V and J genes are TRBV19 and TRBJ2-6, with D maybe TRBD2 (6 bases). CDR1 LNHDA and CDR2 SQIVND come from the germline V gene (reference sequence). The length of the CDR3 is 18 residues. Trimming stripped 5 bases from V and 4 bases from J, with 21 bases between.

This clone has just one count. V and J are TRBV5-1 and TRBJ2-7; no definite D call. The CDR3 spans 13 residues. Trimming left V 0 bases short and J 2 bases short, with 6 bases between. Germline V gives CDR1 SGHRS, CDR2 YFSETQ. CDR3 sequence (DNA): TGCGCCAGCAGCTTGGAACTGACCTACGAGCAGTACTTC. This encodes CASSLELTYEQYF.

The V gene is TRBV18, the J gene TRBJ2-7, with D perhaps matching TRBD2 (5 bases). Germline-derived CDR1 and CDR2 are KGHSH and LQKENI. The CDR3 is 16 amino acids. With 0 bases removed from V and 4 bases from J, the gap between germline ends came to 16 bases. CDR3 DNA sequence: TGTGCCAGCTCACCACCGGGAGTAGCGCCTAGTTACGAGCAGTACTTC. This sequence encodes CASSPPGVAPSYEQYF.

This clone occurred once. The rearrangement links TRBV5-1 to TRBJ1-1, with 7 nucleotides matching TRBD1. Germline lookup yields CDR1 SGHRS and CDR2 YFSETQ. The V segment lost 0 bases and the J segment 0 bases; nucleotides outside the gene matches: 14. This CDR3 spans 19 amino acids. DNA of the CDR3: TGCGCCAGCAGCTTGGTAGAAAGGGGGCTGGGGTACATGAACACTGAAGCTTTCTTT. Residues: CASSLVERGLGYMNTEAFF.

The chain carries TRBV18 and TRBJ2-7; 7 bases are a match to TRBD1. The CDR3 length is 16 residues. J was trimmed by 0 bases and V by 6 bases; bases with no gene match: 11. Germline V lookup: CDR1 KGHSH, CDR2 LQKENI. As DNA, the CDR3 is TGTGCCAGCTCCCCTCAGGACAGGAAGGACTCCTACGAGCAGTACTTC. This translates into CASSPQDRKDSYEQYF. Full variable domain (rest looked up from reference TRBV18 and TRBJ2-7): NAGVMQNPRHLVRRRGQEARLRCSPMKGHSHVYWYRQLPEEGLKFMVYLQKENIIDESGMPKERFSAEFPKEGPSILRIQQVVRGDSAAYFCASSPQDRKDSYEQYFGPGTRLTVT.

The V and J genes are TRBV6-5 and TRBJ1-1, with TRBD1 as a possible D gene (5 bases). The CDR3 sequence is 14 residues long. CDR1 and CDR2 from the germline V gene are MNHEY and SVGAGI. V was cut by 2 bases and J by 1 base, with 8 bases left in between. The CDR3 DNA follows: TGTGCCAGCAGTTACCGGGGGGGGAACACTGAAGCTTTCTTT. Translating it yields CASSYRGGNTEAFF.

V and J are TRBV29-1 and TRBJ1-3, with D possibly matching TRBD1 (6 bases). The CDR3 runs 16 residues. Trimming stripped 6 bases from V and 3 bases from J, with 21 bases between. CDR1 is SQVTM, CDR2 ANQGSEA, per germline. The CDR3 DNA sequence: TGCAGCGTAGCTCTAACCGGGACATCACTTGGAAACACCATATATTTT. Translation: CSVALTGTSLGNTIYF.

The chain combines TRBV7-9 with TRBJ2-7; 9 bases map to TRBD1. This CDR3 contains 15 residues. Per the germline V gene, CDR1 is SEHNR and CDR2 is FQNEAQ (reference sequence). Trimming removed 5 bases from V and 3 bases from J; junction bases left unmatched: 8. CDR3 coding DNA: TGTGCCAGCAGCAACCGACAGGGGGGGGTCTACGAGCAGTACTTC. Its protein is CASSNRQGGVYEQYF.

This chain links TRBV2 with TRBJ2-7; 8 nucleotides match TRBD1. J was trimmed by 2 bases and V by 10 bases; bases with no gene match: 4. Germline assignment: CDR1 SNHLY and CDR2 FYNNEI. The CDR3 has 12 amino acids. CDR3 sequence reads: CATSDRAYEQYF. The CDR3 bases are TGTGCCACCTCGGACAGGGCCTACGAGCAGTACTTC.

This clone was seen more than once but under ten times. The rearrangement links TRBV10-3 to TRBJ1-2, with 11 nucleotides matching TRBD1. Germline V gene lookup returns CDR1 ENHRY and CDR2 SYGVKD. This CDR3 has 16 amino acids. The J segment lost 5 bases and the V segment lost 0 bases, leaving 5 bases of the junction unmatched. CDR3: CAISESWDRGKYGYTF. The CDR3 DNA follows: TGTGCCATCAGTGAGTCGTGGGACAGGGGGAAATATGGCTACACCTTC.

The V call is TRBV7-6, the J call TRBJ1-2, with TRBD1 as a possible D gene (6 bases). The length of the CDR3 is 17 residues. The germline CDR1 and CDR2 sequences are SGHVS and FNYEAQ. Trimming took 0 bases from V and 1 from J, leaving 15 bases between them. CDR3 in DNA: TGTGCCAGCAGCTTAGCCCGACAGGCCCGCATTAACTATGGCTACACCTTC. Translating gives CASSLARQARINYGYTF.

This rearrangement joins TRBV6-5 to TRBJ1-4; 8 bases map to TRBD1. The CDR3 spans 15 residues. Germline V gene data show CDR1 as MNHEY and CDR2 as SVGAGI. V gave up 4 bases and J gave up 6 bases; unmatched junction bases: 7. The CDR3 DNA sequence: TGTGCCAGCAGTTCTGACAGGGGAATTTATGAAAAACTGTTTTTT. Its translation is CASSSDRGIYEKLFF.

This clone was recorded a few times. This chain joins TRBV18 and TRBJ2-1, with D possibly TRBD1 on 5 matching bases. CDR1 is KGHSH and CDR2 is LQKENI in the germline V gene. Trimming removed 4 bases from V and 8 bases from J, with 15 bases in between. CDR3 length: 14 amino acids. In DNA form, the CDR3 reads TGTGCCAGCTCACTCACCCCTGACAGCTATGAGCAGTTCTTC. Translating gives CASSLTPDSYEQFF.

The chain links TRBV5-6 to TRBJ1-1; no reliable D call. Germline CDR1 SGHDT, CDR2 YYEEEE. Between the trimmed V and J ends, which lost 4 bases and 2 bases, there was a span of 15 bases. This CDR3 has 15 amino acids. CDR3 residues: CASSPVLSRNTEAFF. Written as DNA, the CDR3 is TGTGCCAGCAGCCCGGTCCTTTCCCGAAACACTGAAGCTTTCTTT.